Listed below are T cell receptor beta chains from one sample, sequenced in a study of blood T cell repertoires in COVID-19. The table came from immunoSEQ multiplex PCR; TCRdb's copy has only in-frame clones and leaves some out. Here the sample spans roughly 74,000 clones, 70% to 90% being singletons. Sequenced: peripheral blood. Receptors were obtained from a man between 65 and 79 years old with acute or convalescent COVID-19. Both conserved end residues are part of each CDR3. D genes are given only for firm matches. The size field is filled for only some rows; it gives once, few, many or a size class.

D gene	V gene	J gene	clone size	CDR3 protein	CDR3 DNA
TRBD2	TRBV24-1	TRBJ2-3	.	CATSDSAGRLAITDTQYF	TGTGCCACCAGTGATTCCGCCGGCCGACTAGCGATCACAGATACGCAGTATTTT
.	TRBV29-1	TRBJ2-2	.	CSVASRTGELFF	TGCAGCGTTGCTTCGCGGACCGGGGAGCTGTTTTTT
.	TRBV10-2	TRBJ1-1	.	CASSYATGLNTEAFF	TGCGCCAGCAGCTACGCCACAGGGTTGAACACTGAAGCTTTCTTT
TRBD2	TRBV9	TRBJ2-3	.	CASSVAGDYTDTQYF	TGTGCCAGCAGCGTAGCTGGGGACTACACAGATACGCAGTATTTT
.	TRBV5-8	TRBJ2-1	once	CASSGDILGEQFF	TGTGCCAGCAGCGGGGACATATTGGGTGAGCAGTTCTTC
.	TRBV28	TRBJ1-1	.	CASSLGDTEAFF	TGTGCCAGCAGCCTAGGGGACACTGAAGCTTTCTTT
.	TRBV11-2	TRBJ2-1	.	CASSLAPDGGQFF	TGTGCCAGCAGCTTAGCTCCTGACGGGGGACAGTTCTTC
TRBD2	TRBV29-1	TRBJ2-1	.	CSVETSGEWNEQFF	TGCAGCGTAGAGACTAGCGGGGAATGGAATGAGCAGTTCTTC
.	TRBV6-2/TRBV6-3	TRBJ2-5	.	CASSYSPTSTYQETQYF	TGTGCCAGCAGTTACTCTCCCACTAGCACATATCAAGAGACCCAGTACTTC
TRBD1	TRBV7-3	TRBJ1-6	.	CASSARGLGNSPLHF	TGTGCCAGCAGCGCGAGGGGGCTAGGGAATTCACCCCTCCACTTT
.	TRBV27	TRBJ1-2	.	CASRRSAAANYGYTF	TGTGCCAGCAGGAGGTCGGCGGCAGCTAACTATGGCTACACCTTC
.	TRBV5-4	TRBJ2-3	.	CASSRETEDTQYF	TGTGCCAGCAGCAGGGAGACCGAAGATACGCAGTATTTT
.	TRBV23-1	TRBJ1-5	.	CASSQIVNQPQHF	TGCGCCAGCAGTCAGATAGTTAATCAGCCCCAGCATTTT
TRBD1	TRBV24-1	TRBJ2-1	.	CATGDRGSYNEQFF	TGTGCCACCGGGGACAGGGGGTCCTACAATGAGCAGTTCTTC
TRBD2	TRBV15	TRBJ2-1	.	CATSRDREGEQFF	TGTGCCACCAGCAGAGACAGGGAGGGGGAGCAGTTCTTC
TRBD2	TRBV28	TRBJ2-7	.	CASSLSGSSYEQYF	TGTGCCAGCAGCCTTAGCGGGAGCTCCTACGAGCAGTACTTC
.	TRBV7-2	TRBJ1-2	.	CASSLVGKGYTF	TGTGCCAGCAGCTTAGTCGGGAAAGGCTACACCTTC
TRBD1	TRBV6-5	TRBJ1-2	.	CASSYRGQGVNGYTF	TGTGCCAGCAGTTACCGGGGACAGGGGGTCAATGGCTACACCTTC
TRBD2	TRBV7-2	TRBJ2-7	.	CASRASGGTGYEQYF	TGTGCCAGCAGGGCTAGCGGGGGGACAGGCTACGAGCAGTACTTC
TRBD1	TRBV5-4	TRBJ1-2	.	CASSLDRVDGYTF	TGTGCCAGCAGCTTAGACAGGGTCGATGGCTACACCTTC
.	TRBV7-9	TRBJ1-2	.	CASSRLPGEGYTF	TGTGCCAGCAGCCGCCTGCCAGGGGAAGGCTACACCTTC
.	TRBV7-2	TRBJ1-6	.	CASSLGGDFNSPLHF	TGTGCCAGCAGCTTAGGAGGGGACTTTAATTCACCCCTCCACTTT
TRBD1	TRBV5-1	TRBJ1-3	.	CASSLTGQGNTIYF	TGCGCCAGCAGCCTAACGGGACAGGGGAACACCATATATTTT
TRBD2	TRBV28	TRBJ2-1	.	CASSFVLGSGTYNEQFF	TGTGCCAGCAGTTTTGTTTTGGGTAGCGGGACCTACAATGAGCAGTTCTTC
TRBD1	TRBV7-6	TRBJ1-3	.	CASSLTGTGTGNTIYF	TGTGCCAGCAGCTTAACCGGGACAGGGACTGGAAACACCATATATTTT
.	TRBV2	TRBJ2-3	.	CATSLSSDTQYF	TGTGCCACTAGCCTCTCCTCAGATACGCAGTATTTT
.	TRBV6-5	TRBJ1-2	.	CASSYSSQGYGYTF	TGTGCCAGCAGTTACTCGAGCCAGGGCTATGGCTACACCTTC
TRBD1	TRBV6-5	TRBJ1-1	few	CASRRGQGVITEAFF	TGTGCCAGCAGGAGAGGACAGGGGGTGATCACTGAAGCTTTCTTT
TRBD2	TRBV3-1/TRBV3-2	TRBJ2-5	once	CASSQERSGKGETQYF	TGTGCCAGCAGCCAAGAAAGGAGCGGGAAGGGCGAGACCCAGTACTTC
.	TRBV18	TRBJ2-7	.	CASSPTSPGTSYEQYF	TGTGCCAGCTCACCCACCTCCCCGGGAACCTCTTACGAGCAGTACTTC
.	TRBV3-1/TRBV3-2	TRBJ2-7	.	CASSQTGLEQYF	TGTGCCAGCAGCCAAACAGGTTTGGAGCAGTACTTC
.	TRBV25-1	TRBJ1-1	.	CASRASGNRGEAFF	TGTGCCAGCAGGGCGTCGGGGAACCGGGGGGAAGCTTTCTTT
.	TRBV10-3	TRBJ1-1	.	CAISGRQERYTEAFF	TGTGCCATCAGTGGAAGACAGGAGAGGTACACTGAAGCTTTCTTT
.	TRBV5-1	TRBJ2-3	.	CASSLAQRATTDTQYF	TGCGCCAGCAGCTTGGCCCAGCGGGCAACCACAGATACGCAGTATTTT
.	TRBV7-9	TRBJ1-2	.	CASSLERRGDYTF	TGTGCCAGCAGCTTAGAACGCAGGGGTGACTACACCTTC
.	TRBV7-2	TRBJ1-5	.	CASTRDNSNQPQHF	TGTGCCAGCACTCGGGACAATAGCAATCAGCCCCAGCATTTT
.	TRBV3-1/TRBV3-2	TRBJ2-3	.	CASSHSQGLGDTQYF	TGTGCCAGCAGCCATTCACAGGGTTTGGGGGATACGCAGTATTTT
.	TRBV5-1	TRBJ2-7	.	CASSPEGFYEQYF	TGCGCCAGCAGCCCCGAGGGTTTCTACGAGCAGTACTTC
TRBD1	TRBV6-1	TRBJ1-5	once	CASSGGNRGRNQPQHF	TGTGCCAGCAGTGGCGGGAACAGGGGTCGGAATCAGCCCCAGCATTTT
TRBD1	TRBV5-8	TRBJ1-5	.	CASSLGQGGRENQPQHF	TGTGCCAGCAGCTTGGGACAGGGGGGTCGGGAAAATCAGCCCCAGCATTTT
.	TRBV19	TRBJ2-6	.	CASSVGSSGANVLTF	TGTGCCAGTAGTGTCGGGTCCTCTGGGGCCAACGTCCTGACTTTC
TRBD1	TRBV11-2	TRBJ2-3	.	CASSSPGQGATDTQYF	TGTGCCAGCAGCTCCCCGGGACAGGGGGCCACAGATACGCAGTATTTT
.	TRBV2	TRBJ1-1	.	CASSELGQGNTEAFF	TGTGCCAGCAGTGAGTTAGGGCAGGGTAACACTGAAGCTTTCTTT
TRBD2	TRBV10-1	TRBJ2-3	.	CASSESRGRLAGITDTQYF	TGCGCCAGCAGTGAGTCTCGGGGAAGACTAGCGGGGATCACAGATACGCAGTATTTT
.	TRBV18	TRBJ2-5	.	CASSGPAEAFKTQYF	TGTGCCAGCTCAGGACCGGCGGAGGCTTTTAAGACCCAGTACTTC
TRBD2	TRBV5-1	TRBJ2-1	.	CASSDAPGLAGGRAYNEQFF	TGCGCCAGCAGCGACGCACCCGGACTAGCGGGAGGCCGCGCCTACAATGAGCAGTTCTTC
.	TRBV5-1	TRBJ2-5	few	CASSLGAGSGETQYF	TGCGCCAGCAGCTTGGGGGCAGGGTCAGGGGAGACCCAGTACTTC
.	TRBV21-1	TRBJ1-5	.	CASSKEVPGTGYNQPQHF	TGTGCCAGCAGCAAAGAGGTCCCGGGGACAGGGTACAATCAGCCCCAGCATTTT
.	TRBV6-5	TRBJ2-6	.	CASRVVPGANVLTF	TGTGCCAGCAGGGTAGTCCCTGGGGCCAACGTCCTGACTTTC
TRBD2	TRBV24-1	TRBJ2-2	once	CATSPSSGRARTGELFF	TGTGCCACCAGTCCGAGTAGCGGGAGGGCCAGGACCGGGGAGCTGTTTTTT
.	TRBV3-1/TRBV3-2	TRBJ2-2	.	CASSQGKGLVGELFF	TGTGCCAGCAGCCAAGGGAAGGGGTTGGTCGGGGAGCTGTTTTTT
TRBD1	TRBV6-5	TRBJ1-6	.	CASSWDRVNSPLHF	TGTGCCAGCAGTTGGGACAGGGTAAATTCACCCCTCCACTTT
TRBD1	TRBV12-5	TRBJ1-5	.	CASGPTGGSQPQHF	TGTGCTAGTGGCCCTACAGGGGGCAGTCAGCCCCAGCATTTT
.	TRBV6-5	TRBJ1-2	.	CASSYSQGVSNYGYTF	TGTGCCAGCAGTTACTCGCAAGGGGTCTCTAACTATGGCTACACCTTC
.	TRBV5-1	TRBJ2-7	.	CASKVAGGSYEQYF	TGCGCCAGCAAGGTCGCCGGAGGGTCCTACGAGCAGTACTTC
TRBD1	TRBV10-3	TRBJ1-2	.	CAIRDSGTGLNYGYTF	TGTGCCATCAGAGATTCCGGGACAGGCCTTAACTATGGCTACACCTTC
TRBD1	TRBV19	TRBJ2-1	.	CASSGRDRGLNNEQFF	TGTGCCAGTAGTGGCCGGGACAGGGGGCTTAACAATGAGCAGTTCTTC
TRBD2	TRBV5-1	TRBJ2-1	.	CASRAPSGYNEQFF	TGCGCCAGCAGAGCGCCTAGCGGGTACAATGAGCAGTTCTTC
TRBD1	TRBV28	TRBJ2-7	few	CASRRPGTDSYEQYF	TGTGCCAGCAGGCGCCCCGGGACAGACTCCTACGAGCAGTACTTC
.	TRBV15	TRBJ2-1	.	CATSLQRASNEQFF	TGTGCCACCAGCCTACAGAGGGCCTCCAATGAGCAGTTCTTC